The 21 T cell receptor beta chains given below trace back to one sample, sequenced in a study of T cell clonality in common variable immunodeficiency. Sequencing was performed with immunoSEQ multiplex PCR; in TCRdb, only in-frame clones are kept and a portion is missing. The sample presents some 80,000 clones, none singletons. Sequenced: peripheral blood mononuclear cells. These receptors were collected from a person aged 18 to 69 in good health.

A note on this clone: The read terminates 3 residues before the CDR3 end, so the remaining end is supplied by the germline J gene. V usage is TRBV7-1 and J usage is TRBJ2-1; TRBD2 matches at 11 bases. TRBV7-1 is flagged as an ORF with uncertain function. V was clipped by 2 bases and J by 0 bases; unmatched bases: 12. This CDR3 has 20 amino acids. The sequenced CDR3 bases are TGTGCCAGCAGCTCATCTAGCGGGAGGACCAAGCCATCCTCCTACAATGAG. Translating gives CASSSSSGRTKPSSYNE. The CDR3 in its entirety is CASSSSSGRTKPSSYNEQFF.

At least ten counts were recorded for this clone. Read coverage stops 3 residues before the CDR3 terminus; the germline J gene supplies the remainder. The chain recombines TRBV5-1 with TRBJ1-5; 7 nucleotides align to TRBD1. Per germline, CDR1 SGHRS and CDR2 YFSETQ. V dropped 5 bases and J dropped 8; count of bases not matched to a gene: 16. The CDR3 spans 16 residues. The CDR3 reads CASSPRGDSWGEPQHF. The DNA read from the CDR3 is TGCGCCAGCAGTCCGAGGGGGGACAGTTGGGGGGAGCCC.

This clone was observed many times. The read comes to an end 3 residues before the CDR3 does, leaving the germline J gene to fill in the end. Other DNA variants within this sample encode the same CDR3. This chain uses TRBV5-3 with TRBJ1-5; unclear D gene. TRBV5-3 is marked as an open reading frame, function uncertain. V lost 1 base, J lost 0 bases, and 14 bases lay in between. The CDR3 is made up of 17 amino acids. The sequenced part of the CDR3 DNA is TGTGCCAGAAGCTTGTTAGCGCGAGCCCGTAGCAATCAGCCC. It codes for CARSLLARARSNQP. The entire CDR3 is CARSLLARARSNQPQHF.

Many counts were recorded for this clone. The sequence runs out 3 residues before the end of the CDR3; the remainder is reconstructed from the germline J gene. J is TRBJ2-5 and V is TRBV18, with unresolved D. V lost 3 bases, J lost 1 base, and 21 bases lay in between. The CDR3 consists of 18 residues. CDR1 and CDR2 (germline): KGHSH, LQKENI. CDR3: CASSPSSAFARFQETQYF. Incomplete CDR3 DNA: TGTGCCAGCTCACCCTCCTCTGCTTTCGCGCGTTTCCAAGAGACC.

This clone was found many times. Coverage ceases 3 residues before the CDR3 finishes, and the germline J gene fills in the end. The genes are TRBV6-2 or TRBV6-3 and TRBJ1-5; no firm D call. CDR3 size: 14 residues. The V and J ends lost 3 bases and 2 bases respectively, with 8 bases between them. Germline values: CDR1 MNHEY, CDR2 SVGEGT. The sequenced part of the CDR3 DNA is TGTGCCAGCAGTTATAAGTCGGGCAATCAGCCC. It encodes CASSYKSGNQP. The whole CDR3 sequence is CASSYKSGNQPQHF.

At least ten counts were recorded for this clone. The read falls 3 residues short of the CDR3 end, and the missing part is taken from the germline J gene. The V gene is TRBV10-3, the J gene TRBJ2-7; 8 positions match TRBD2. From germline, CDR1 is ENHRY and CDR2 SYGVKD. J was trimmed by 5 bases and V by 6 bases; bases with no gene match: 15. This CDR3 has 16 amino acids. The part of the CDR3 DNA that was read is TGTGCCATCAGGGGAGCGGGAGCTACGCTTTGGGACGAG. It yields the protein CAIRGAGATLWDE. The CDR3 as a whole reads CAIRGAGATLWDEQYF.

This clone showed up just a few times. The sequence runs out 3 residues before the end of the CDR3; the remainder is reconstructed from the germline J gene. The rearrangement joins TRBV11-2 to TRBJ1-2; D is perhaps TRBD1 (5 bases). V was pared by 5 bases and J by 4 bases, with 11 bases between. Per the germline V gene, CDR1 is SGHAT and CDR2 is FQNNGV. The CDR3 has 13 amino acids. CDR3 region: CASSRQGGYGYTF. Incomplete CDR3 DNA: TGTGCCAGCAGCCGGCAGGGTGGCTATGGC. Variable domain in full (rest from reference TRBV11-2 and TRBJ1-2): EAGVAQSPRYKIIEKRQSVAFWCNPISGHATLYWYQQILGQGPKLLIQFQNNGVVDDSQLPKDRFSAERLKGVDSTLKIQPAKLEDSAVYLCASSRQGGYGYTFGSGTRLTVV.

At least ten counts were recorded for this clone. The CDR3 goes on 3 residues after the read ends, and that part is filled in from the germline J gene. This chain joins TRBV20-1 and TRBJ2-5, with D possibly being TRBD2 (6 bases). The CDR3 runs 14 residues. Germline V CDR1 and CDR2: DFQATT, SNEGSKA (reference sequence). Trimming removed 3 bases from V and 3 bases from J, with 14 bases in between. CDR3 DNA, as far as it was read: TGCAGTGCTAGGCCTTCCAGGAGGGAAGAGACC. As protein: CSARPSRREET. The whole CDR3 region reads CSARPSRREETQYF.

Many counts were recorded for this clone. The read ends 3 residues shy of where the CDR3 ends; the end is completed using the germline J gene. The V gene is TRBV20-1, the J gene TRBJ1-5; D unclear. From germline, CDR1 is DFQATT and CDR2 SNEGSKA (reference sequence). The CDR3 has 15 amino acids. V was cut by 2 bases and J by 2 bases, with 13 bases left in between. The CDR3: CSARSIRNGNQPQHF. The sequenced CDR3 bases are TGCAGTGCTAGAAGCATAAGAAATGGCAATCAGCCC.

This clone was detected ten times or more. The read stops 3 residues short of the end of the CDR3; the missing end is completed from the germline J gene. The rearrangement joins TRBV7-8 to TRBJ2-2, with D tentatively TRBD1 (6 bases). Germline V gene lookup returns CDR1 SGHVS and CDR2 FQNEAQ. The CDR3 contains 15 residues. Deletions cut 4 bases from V and 5 bases from J, with 14 bases between. This CDR3 reads CASSSLGQRTGELFF. The covered CDR3 bases are TGTGCCAGCAGCTCTCTCGGACAGCGTACCGGGGAG.

This clone was recorded many times. Read data end 3 residues before the CDR3 end; the end is taken from the germline J gene. The chain recombines TRBV7-3 with TRBJ2-2; 8 nucleotides match TRBD2. CDR3 length: 15 amino acids. The germline CDR1 and CDR2 sequences are SGHTA and FQGTGA. The ends lost 5 bases at V and 3 bases at J; junction bases unmatched: 5. CDR3 DNA (partial): TGTGCCAGCAGCCAAGCGGGAGTCTACACCGGGGAG. Protein product: CASSQAGVYTGE. Given in full, the CDR3 is CASSQAGVYTGELFF.

This clone was recorded at least ten times. The missing CDR3 end, 3 residues past where the read stops, is filled in from the germline J gene. The rearrangement links TRBV5-4 to TRBJ2-1; D not certain. Per germline, CDR1 SGHNT and CDR2 YYREEE (reference sequence). Deletions cut 1 base from V and 8 bases from J, with 13 bases between. CDR3 length: 14 residues. The CDR3 loop is CASSLHNTKDEQFF. The CDR3 DNA, read in part, is TGTGCCAGCAGCTTGCACAATACAAAGGATGAG.

The table lists this clone with many counts. The read falls 3 residues short of the CDR3 end, and the missing part is taken from the germline J gene. The chain is built from TRBV5-6 and TRBJ1-2; 7 bases match TRBD1. Per germline, CDR1 SGHDT and CDR2 YYEEEE. The CDR3 runs 12 residues. The CDR3 spells CASSSDRVGYTF. The sequenced CDR3 bases are TGTGCCAGCAGCTCCGACAGGGTGGGC.

This clone was found many times. The CDR3 end lies 3 residues beyond the end of the read and is filled in from the germline J gene. The chain joins TRBV20-1 to TRBJ2-1; TRBD2 agrees at 11 bases. CDR1 and CDR2 from the germline V gene are DFQATT and SNEGSKA (reference sequence). The CDR3 runs 15 residues. V lost 3 bases and J lost 5; bases outside the gene matches: 6. The chain's CDR3 is CSARKGLAVNNEQFF. The DNA read from the CDR3 is TGCAGTGCTAGGAAGGGACTAGCGGTAAACAATGAG.

A note on this clone: Sequencing ends 3 residues short of the CDR3 end; the germline J gene provides the rest. The genes are TRBV5-8 and TRBJ1-2; D is unclear. The length of the CDR3 is 13 residues. V was trimmed by 2 bases and J by 3 bases, leaving 8 bases between them. Germline-derived CDR1 and CDR2 are SGHTS and YDEGEE. Partial CDR3 DNA: TGTGCCAGCAGCTTTGACACGCACTATGGC. This encodes CASSFDTHYG. The whole CDR3 protein reads CASSFDTHYGYTF.

This clone was seen repeatedly, ten times or more. Read data end 3 residues before the CDR3 end; the end is taken from the germline J gene. The rearrangement uses TRBV20-1 and TRBJ2-1; 11 bases agree with TRBD2. Germline CDR1 DFQATT, CDR2 SNEGSKA (reference sequence). The CDR3 contains 14 residues. With V trimmed by 3 bases and J by 9 bases, 7 bases remained unmatched. This chain's CDR3 is CSASLLAGAGEQFF. The CDR3 DNA, read in part, is TGCAGTGCTAGTTTACTAGCGGGAGCGGGTGAG.

This clone was counted ten times or more. The read terminates 3 residues ahead of where the CDR3 ends, so the germline J gene completes it. This chain connects TRBV11-2 to TRBJ2-7, with 10 positions matching TRBD2. Germline V lookup: CDR1 SGHAT, CDR2 FQNNGV. The V and J ends lost 1 base and 4 bases, in that order; junction bases with no gene match: 4. This CDR3 region has 15 residues. CDR3 residues: CASSLGQLAGYEQYF. CDR3 bases read: TGTGCCAGCAGCTTAGGGCAACTAGCGGGGTACGAG.

In this sample, this clone turned up many times. A junction end diverges from the germline sequence, so it may reflect a read error. The read gets to within 3 residues of the CDR3 end, and the germline J gene fills in the rest. V gene TRBV20-1 combines with J gene TRBJ1-6; D remains ambiguous. The CDR3 extends over 13 amino acids. Germline V gene sequence: CDR1 DFQATT, CDR2 SNEGSKA (reference sequence). The CDR3 bases that were read are TGCAGTGCAAGGACTCCCTACAATTCACCC. Translated, it gives CSARTPYNSP. The entire CDR3 sequence reads CSARTPYNSPLHF.

This clone was counted at least ten times. With the read ending 3 residues before the CDR3 end, the germline J gene is used to fill in that end. The chain combines TRBV3-1 (or the pseudogene TRBV3-2) with TRBJ1-6; tentatively, D is TRBD1 (6 bases). This CDR3 is built from 12 residues. Per germline, CDR1 LGHDT and CDR2 YNNKEL (reference sequence). Here the CDR3 reads CASSLGQSPLHF. The DNA read from the CDR3 is TGTGCCAGCAGCCTCGGACAGAGCCCC.

This clone was seen many times. Read sequence stops 3 residues before the CDR3 end, and the germline J gene provides the missing end. The chain joins TRBV6-2 or TRBV6-3 to TRBJ2-1; the D gene is possibly TRBD2 (6 bases). The CDR3 extends over 16 amino acids. The germline CDR1 and CDR2 sequences are MNHEY and SVGEGT. V shed 5 bases and J shed 0 bases, with 14 bases lying between them. CDR3: CASSQGLTSSYNEQFF. CDR3 DNA, as far as it was read: TGTGCCAGCAGTCAGGGACTCACAAGCTCCTACAATGAG.

This clone was counted many times. The DNA ends 3 residues before the CDR3 does, and the rest of the CDR3 is filled in from the germline J gene. The chain combines TRBV7-3 with TRBJ2-7, with 8 positions matching TRBD1. The V gene end was trimmed by 1 base and the J gene end by 3 bases; junction bases not matched to a gene: 17. This CDR3 has 19 amino acids. The germline V gene has CDR1 SGHTA and CDR2 FQGTGA. The DNA read from the CDR3 is TGTGCCAGCAGCTTAAGGTCCGGACAGGGACCGGCGTTCTACTACGAG. Translating it yields CASSLRSGQGPAFYYE. The full-length CDR3 reads as CASSLRSGQGPAFYYEQYF.